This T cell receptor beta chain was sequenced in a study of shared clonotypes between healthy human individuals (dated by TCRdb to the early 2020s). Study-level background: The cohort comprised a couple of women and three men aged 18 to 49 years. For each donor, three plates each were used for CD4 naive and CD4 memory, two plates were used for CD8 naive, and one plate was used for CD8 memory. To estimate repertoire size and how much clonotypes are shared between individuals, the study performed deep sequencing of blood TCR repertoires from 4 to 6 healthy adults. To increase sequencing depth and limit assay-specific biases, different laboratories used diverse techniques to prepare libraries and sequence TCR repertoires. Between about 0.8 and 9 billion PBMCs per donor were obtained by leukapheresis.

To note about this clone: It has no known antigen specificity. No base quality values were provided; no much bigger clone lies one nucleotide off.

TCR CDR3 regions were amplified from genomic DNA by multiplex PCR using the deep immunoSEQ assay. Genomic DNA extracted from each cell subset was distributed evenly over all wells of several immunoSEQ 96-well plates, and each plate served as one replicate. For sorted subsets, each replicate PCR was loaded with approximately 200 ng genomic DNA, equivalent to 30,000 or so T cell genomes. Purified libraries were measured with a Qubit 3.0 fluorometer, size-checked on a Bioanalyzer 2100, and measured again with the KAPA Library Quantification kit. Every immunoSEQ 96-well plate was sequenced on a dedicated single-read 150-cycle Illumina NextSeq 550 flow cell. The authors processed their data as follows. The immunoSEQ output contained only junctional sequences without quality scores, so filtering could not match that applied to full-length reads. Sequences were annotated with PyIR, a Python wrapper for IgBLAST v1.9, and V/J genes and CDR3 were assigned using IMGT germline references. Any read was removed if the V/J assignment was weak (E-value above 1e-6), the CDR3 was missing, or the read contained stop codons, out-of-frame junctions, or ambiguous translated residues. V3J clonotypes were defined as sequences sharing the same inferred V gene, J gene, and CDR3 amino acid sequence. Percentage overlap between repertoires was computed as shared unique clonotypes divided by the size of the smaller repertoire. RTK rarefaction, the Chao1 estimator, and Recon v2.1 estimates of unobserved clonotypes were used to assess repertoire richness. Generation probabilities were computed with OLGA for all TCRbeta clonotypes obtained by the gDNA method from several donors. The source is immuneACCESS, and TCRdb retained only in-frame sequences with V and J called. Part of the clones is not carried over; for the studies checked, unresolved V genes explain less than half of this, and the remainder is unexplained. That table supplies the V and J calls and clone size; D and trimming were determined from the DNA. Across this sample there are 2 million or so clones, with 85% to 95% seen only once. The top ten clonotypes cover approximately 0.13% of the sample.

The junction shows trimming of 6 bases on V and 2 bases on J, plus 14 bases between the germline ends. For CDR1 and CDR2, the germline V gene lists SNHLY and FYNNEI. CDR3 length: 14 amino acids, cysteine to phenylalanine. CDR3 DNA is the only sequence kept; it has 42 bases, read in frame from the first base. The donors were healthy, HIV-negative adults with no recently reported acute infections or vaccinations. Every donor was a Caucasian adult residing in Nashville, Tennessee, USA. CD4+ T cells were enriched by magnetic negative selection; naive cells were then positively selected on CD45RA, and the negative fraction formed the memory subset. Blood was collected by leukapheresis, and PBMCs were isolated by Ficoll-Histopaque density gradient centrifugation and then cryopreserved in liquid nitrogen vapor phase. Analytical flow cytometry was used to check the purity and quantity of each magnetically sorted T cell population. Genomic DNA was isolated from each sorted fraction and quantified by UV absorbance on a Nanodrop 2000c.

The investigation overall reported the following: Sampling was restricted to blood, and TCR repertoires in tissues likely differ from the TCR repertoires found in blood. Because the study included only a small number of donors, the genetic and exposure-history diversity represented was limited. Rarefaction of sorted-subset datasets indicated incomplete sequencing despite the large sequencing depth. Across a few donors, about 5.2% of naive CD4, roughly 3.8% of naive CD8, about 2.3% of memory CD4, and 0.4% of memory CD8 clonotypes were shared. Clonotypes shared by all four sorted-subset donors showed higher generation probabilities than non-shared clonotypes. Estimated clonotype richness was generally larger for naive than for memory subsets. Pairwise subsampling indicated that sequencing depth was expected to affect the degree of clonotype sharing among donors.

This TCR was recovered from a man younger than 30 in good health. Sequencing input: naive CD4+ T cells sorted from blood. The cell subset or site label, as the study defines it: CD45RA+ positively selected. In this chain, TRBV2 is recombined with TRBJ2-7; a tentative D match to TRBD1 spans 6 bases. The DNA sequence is TGTGCCAGCAGCGCAAGGGACACTGCCTACGAGCAGTACTTC. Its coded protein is CASSARDTAYEQYF.